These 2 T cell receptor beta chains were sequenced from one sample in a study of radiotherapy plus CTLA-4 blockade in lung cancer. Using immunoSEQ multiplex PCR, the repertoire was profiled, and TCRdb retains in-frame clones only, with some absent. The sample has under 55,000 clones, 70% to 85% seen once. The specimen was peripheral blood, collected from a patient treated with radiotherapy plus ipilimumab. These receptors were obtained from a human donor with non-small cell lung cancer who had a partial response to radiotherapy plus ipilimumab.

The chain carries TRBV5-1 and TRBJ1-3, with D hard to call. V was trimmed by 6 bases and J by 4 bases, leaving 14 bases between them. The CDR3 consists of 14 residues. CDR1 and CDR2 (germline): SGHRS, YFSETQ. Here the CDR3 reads CASKTTREGNTIYF. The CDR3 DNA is TGCGCCAGCAAAACGACCCGGGAAGGAAACACCATATATTTT.

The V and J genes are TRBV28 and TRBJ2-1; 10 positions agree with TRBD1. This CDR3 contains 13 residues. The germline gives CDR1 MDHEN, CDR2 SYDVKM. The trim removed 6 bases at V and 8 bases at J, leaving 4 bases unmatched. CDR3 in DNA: TGTGCCAGCAGGACAGGGGGCTTTCATGAGCAGTTCTTC. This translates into CASRTGGFHEQFF.